This T cell receptor (beta chain) was profiled in a study of shared T cell receptors in the human thymus (dated by TCRdb to 2020 to 2023). Concerning the study at large: The study examined how self-reactive, shared T-cell receptor alpha chains are generated in the human thymus.

Sequences LNHDA (CDR1) and SQIVND (CDR2) are obtained from the germline V gene (reference sequence). Relative to germline, V is 6 bases shorter and J is 3 bases shorter, with 15 bases between their ends. The CDR3 measures 14 amino acids from cysteine to phenylalanine. This entry keeps only the CDR3 DNA: 42 bases, framed from base 1. This clone has more than one count but fewer than ten. The target of this receptor is not known. Base qualities were left out, and no much larger clone turns up one base away. Libraries were constructed by the immunoSEQ multiplex PCR assay. The table comes from immuneACCESS by way of TCRdb, which keeps in-frame sequences with V and J called. Part of the clones is missing from these tables; in studies checked, under half for an unresolved V gene and the rest for unknown reasons. Present in this sample are about 660,000 clones, approximately 87% of which were seen just once. Around 0.0099% of the sample belongs to the ten largest clones.

The data also belong to a second study, concerning human thymus T cells. Per that second paper: The donors were immunologically healthy infants in Finland who had open corrective cardiac surgery for congenital heart defects. The thymus tissue came from surgical resects taken out during corrective cardiac surgery. Biased V and J gene segment usage appeared to be present in both thymic and peripheral blood repertoires. Highly overlapping thymic TCR repertoires among unrelated individuals were reported in the related research. The study described the TCR alpha and beta repertoires in fewer than 10 infant thymus samples and a few matching peripheral blood samples. Donor ages ranging from roughly 6 to 244 days were recorded, and over 5 male and a couple of female infants were included in the cohort. Thymocytes were mechanically released from the tissue and were stored as pellets of roughly 10-32 million cells at -70 degrees C. A QIAsymphony instrument was used to extract genomic DNA from the frozen cell pellets. The immunoSEQ multiplex PCR assay was used to amplify the TCRB and TCRAD loci from a standardized quantity of quality-controlled genomic DNA. Amplicons spanned the V(D)J region at a length sufficient to cover the CDR3 and identify V and J genes. The commercial immunoSEQ service was used to sequence amplicons on an Illumina platform. Primer bias and sequencing errors were corrected using previously described methods, and TCRAD and TCRB definitions followed the IMGT database. The repertoires were analysed using immunoSEQ Analyzer 3.0 and VDJTools for basic statistics, V/J segment usage, diversity estimates, rarefaction and pairwise overlap. Chao1, ChaoE, Efron-Thisted, Shannon and inverse Simpson indices were used to estimate diversity, which was also estimated on datasets down-sampled to the smallest sample. Repertoire overlap used strict matching of CDR3 nucleotide sequence, V gene and J gene, with Jaccard-based multidimensional scaling clustering. On average, thymus samples yielded approximately 780,000 unique TCRB clonotypes, whereas blood samples yielded 75,000 to 95,000.

The chain was built from TRBV19 and TRBJ2-7; 6 matching bases give a weak D call of TRBD1. The specimen was thymocytes. This clonotype was obtained from a boy less than two years old with a congenital heart defect. Donor details come from another sample of the same person, matched by shared clones. The CDR3 region has the sequence CASRPDSQGYEQYF. The bases are TGTGCCAGTAGGCCGGACAGTCAAGGCTACGAGCAGTACTTC.